The subject of this entry is one TCR beta chain. Its antigen target is currently unknown. Nothing much larger sits one base from this clone, and base qualities are not available. This sample is part of a study of blood T cells in healthy people across ages (dated by TCRdb to the mid-2010s). Background on the whole study: In model experiments, template switching captured roughly one uniquely barcoded TCR beta cDNA molecule for every two T cells. The study measured age-related changes in TCR beta repertoire diversity using deep sequencing normalized with unique cDNA molecular identifiers. The donors were split into four age groups: young (average around 15 years), middle-aged (more than 35), aged (roughly 68) and long-lived (approximately 80). To avoid experimental bias, donors of different ages were spread randomly across the sequencing lanes. The study analyzed two additional independent replicas of 1 million unique cDNA reads from the same blood draw for two donors, one aged 18 to 29 and one aged 80 or older.

CDR3 length: 15 amino acids, cysteine to phenylalanine. Only the CDR3 portion is preserved as DNA: 45 bases, with reading frame beginning at the first base. The junction carries 12 bases between V and J, which are trimmed by 4 bases and 2 bases respectively. The germline V gene supplies CDR1 ENHRY and CDR2 SYGVKD. Donors were around 37 systemically healthy Caucasian individuals from Russia aged 6 to 90 years. Each donor gave 8 to 10 milliliters of peripheral blood, drawn into EDTA-treated Vacutainer tubes. PBMCs were isolated by Ficoll-Paque density-gradient centrifugation, with at least 6 million obtained per sample. Trizol reagent was used to extract total RNA from PBMCs, with at least 6 micrograms per sample. The percentages of naive CD45RAhigh/CD27high T cells were determined by flow cytometry on a PBMC aliquot from every donor. Library construction relied on 5' RACE. The instrument given in TCRdb is Illumina HiSeq 2500. The second PCR ran for roughly 7 to 12 cycles and used a J-beta primer mix along with a sample-barcoded 5' primer. Each TCR beta cDNA molecule received a unique molecular identifier from a template-switch 5' adaptor carrying 12 random nucleotides. Each sample yielded at least 3 million CDR3-containing paired-end reads. First-strand cDNA was synthesized from all RNA with the Mint cDNA synthesis kit, primed by a TRBC-specific oligonucleotide. All cDNA was treated with uracil-DNA glycosylase and then went through a first 18-cycle PCR with the universal primers M1SS and BC2_uni_R. In the paper's pipeline: Each sample was normalized by randomly selecting 1 million high-quality reads, each carrying a distinct molecular identifier. Instead of being binned into consensus sequences, reads with shared molecular identifiers were discarded. MiTCR, with a Q25 quality threshold and the strictest error-elimination algorithm, was used for CDR3 identification, clonotype clustering and error correction. A nonparametric unseen species model with Euler transformation was used to estimate a lower bound on total TCR beta diversity. TCRdb reworked the public reads: Q25 trimming with fastp, MiXCR clone assembly, productive beta chains retained. Each entry is one CDR3 protein sequence, shown with its most common DNA and genes. The V and J calls were determined by TCRdb, not by the authors. Recorded for this sample are fewer than 750,000 distinct CDR3 sequences; roughly 43% of them occurred a single time. Jointly, the top ten make up about 22% of the sample.

Results the study describes overall, beyond this receptor: The long-lived group showed more naive CD4+ T cells, fewer expanded clones and increased TCR diversity than the aged group, suggesting age selection. Because the CMV infection status of the donors was unknown, age-related changes in expanded clonotypes may potentially have been confounded. As age increased, observed TCR beta diversity per million T cells dropped in a roughly linear way, and a significant reduction was already evident by age about 40. Estimates of total diversity based on one million sequenced T cells were considered lower bounds and underestimates. Bulk unsorted PBMC profiling prevented conclusive comparison of naive and antigen-experienced compartments. The percentage of naive T cells measured by flow cytometry correlated strongly with observed TCR beta diversity.

The specimen was blood. This clonotype was obtained from an elderly man in good health. The sequence joins TRBV10-3 to TRBJ1-5; the D gene remains uncertain. In nucleotide form, the sequence is TGTGCCATCAGTGCCGATCCCGGGGGCAATCAGCCCCAGCATTTT. It is translated as CAISADPGGNQPQHF.